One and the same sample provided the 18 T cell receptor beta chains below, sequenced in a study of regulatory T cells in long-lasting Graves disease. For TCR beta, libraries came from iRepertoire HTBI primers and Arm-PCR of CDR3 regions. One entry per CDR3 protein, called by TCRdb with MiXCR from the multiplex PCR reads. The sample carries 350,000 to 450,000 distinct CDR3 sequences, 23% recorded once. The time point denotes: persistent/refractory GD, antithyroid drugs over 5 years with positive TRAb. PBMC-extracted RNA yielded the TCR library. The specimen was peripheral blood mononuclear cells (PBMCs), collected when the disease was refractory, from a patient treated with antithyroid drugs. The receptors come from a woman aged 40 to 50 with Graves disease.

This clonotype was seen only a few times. The CDR3 is CSAEGTGGTYEQYF. CDR3 sequence (DNA): TGCAGTGCTGAAGGGACAGGAGGGACCTACGAGCAGTACTTC. This chain links TRBV20-1 with TRBJ2-7, with TRBD1 identical over 8 bases. The V gene's germline CDR1 is DFQATT and CDR2 SNEGSKA (reference sequence). The V gene end was trimmed by 5 bases and the J gene end by 2 bases; junction bases not matched to a gene: 8. CDR3 length equals 14 residues.

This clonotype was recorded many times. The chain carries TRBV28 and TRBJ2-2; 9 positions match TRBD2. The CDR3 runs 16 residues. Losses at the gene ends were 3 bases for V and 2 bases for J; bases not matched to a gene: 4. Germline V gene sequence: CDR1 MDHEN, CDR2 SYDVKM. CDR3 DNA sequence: TGTGCCAGCAGTTTTAATAGCGGGGGAAACACCGGGGAGCTGTTTTTT. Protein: CASSFNSGGNTGELFF.

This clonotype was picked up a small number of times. The CDR3 here is CASSPTLQAYYGTQYF. The DNA of the CDR3 is TGTGCCAGCAGCCCCACTCTCCAGGCCTACTACGGGACCCAGTACTTC. The J gene is TRBJ2-5, the V gene TRBV3-1; D not resolved. CDR3 length equals 16 residues. CDR1 is LGHDT, CDR2 YNNKEL, per germline (reference sequence). V lost 4 bases and J 7 bases, leaving 22 bases between the germline ends.

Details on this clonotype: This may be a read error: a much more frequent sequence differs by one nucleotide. The CDR3 is CASSPFRDTEALF. The CDR3 DNA reads as TGTGCCAGCAGCCCGTTTAGGGACACTGAAGCTCTCTTT. J is TRBJ1-1 and V is TRBV12-3 or TRBV12-4; a weak D match, TRBD1 (6 bases). This CDR3 region has 13 residues.

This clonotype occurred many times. The CDR3: CASSPGSTQYF. CDR3 in DNA: TGTGCCAGCAGTCCGGGATCGACCCAGTACTTC. The genes are TRBV28 and TRBJ2-5; D is perhaps TRBD2 (5 bases). The CDR3 totals 11 residues. CDR1 and CDR2 (germline): MDHEN, SYDVKM. Trimming stripped 5 bases from V and 7 bases from J, with 8 bases between. Supplemented by reference TRBV28 and TRBJ2-5, the full variable domain reads DVKVTQSSRYLVKRTGEKVFLECVQDMDHENMFWYRQDPGLGLRLIYFSYDVKMKEKGDIPEGYSVSREKKERFSLILESASTNQTSMYLCASSPGSTQYFGPGTRLLVL.

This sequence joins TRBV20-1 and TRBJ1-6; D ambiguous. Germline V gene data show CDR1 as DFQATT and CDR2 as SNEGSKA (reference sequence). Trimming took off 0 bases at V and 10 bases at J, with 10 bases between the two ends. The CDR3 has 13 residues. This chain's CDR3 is CSARDVGSSPLHF. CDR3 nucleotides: TGCAGTGCTAGAGATGTGGGGAGCTCACCCCTCCACTTT.

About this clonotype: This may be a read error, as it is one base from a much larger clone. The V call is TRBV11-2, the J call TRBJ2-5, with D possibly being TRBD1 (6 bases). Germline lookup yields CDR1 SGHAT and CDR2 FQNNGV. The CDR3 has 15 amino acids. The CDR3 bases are TGTGACAGCAGCTTAAGGGGGAACGGACAAGAGACCCAGTACTTC. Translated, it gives CDSSLRGNGQETQYF.

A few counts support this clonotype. The CDR3 reads CASSPRTSGIRKKGTQYF. As DNA, the CDR3 is TGTGCCAGCAGCCCCAGGACTAGCGGGATTCGAAAAAAAGGGACCCAGTACTTC. The V gene is TRBV7-9, the J gene TRBJ2-5; TRBD2 agrees at 12 bases. With V trimmed by 5 bases and J by 7 bases, 17 bases remained unmatched. The CDR3 loop spans 18 amino acids. CDR1 SEHNR and CDR2 FQNEAQ come from the germline V gene (reference sequence).

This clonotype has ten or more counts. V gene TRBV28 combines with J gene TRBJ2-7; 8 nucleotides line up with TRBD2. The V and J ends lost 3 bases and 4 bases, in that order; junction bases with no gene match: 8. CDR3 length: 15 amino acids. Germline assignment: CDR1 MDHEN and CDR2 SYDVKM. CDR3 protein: CASSLYGREVYEQYF. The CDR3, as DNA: TGTGCCAGCAGTTTGTACGGGAGGGAGGTGTACGAGCAGTACTTC.

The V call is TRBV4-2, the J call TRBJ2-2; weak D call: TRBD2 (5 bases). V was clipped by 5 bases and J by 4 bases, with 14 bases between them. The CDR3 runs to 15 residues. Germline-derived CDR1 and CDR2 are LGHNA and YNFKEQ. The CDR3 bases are TGTGCCAGCAGCGCAGACGGAGGAGGCACCGGGGAGCTGTTTTTT. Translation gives CASSADGGGTGELFF.

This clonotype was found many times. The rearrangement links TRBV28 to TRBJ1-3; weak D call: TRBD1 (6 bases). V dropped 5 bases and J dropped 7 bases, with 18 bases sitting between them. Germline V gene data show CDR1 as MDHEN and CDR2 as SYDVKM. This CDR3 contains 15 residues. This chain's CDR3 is CASSPRFGGWNTIYF. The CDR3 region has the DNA TGTGCCAGCAGTCCCCGGTTTGGGGGCTGGAACACCATATATTTT.

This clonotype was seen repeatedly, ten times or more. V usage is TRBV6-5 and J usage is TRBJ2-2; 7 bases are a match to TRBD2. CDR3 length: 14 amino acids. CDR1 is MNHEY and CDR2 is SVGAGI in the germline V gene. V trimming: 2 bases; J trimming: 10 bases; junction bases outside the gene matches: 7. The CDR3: CASSYDGRRQELFF. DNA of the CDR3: TGTGCCAGCAGTTACGACGGGAGGCGGCAGGAGCTGTTTTTT.

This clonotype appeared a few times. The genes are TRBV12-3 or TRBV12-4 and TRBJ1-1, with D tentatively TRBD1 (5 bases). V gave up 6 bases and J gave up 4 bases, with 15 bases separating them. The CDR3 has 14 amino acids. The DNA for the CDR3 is TGTGCCAGCAGCCGTAACTGGGGCACCACTGAAGCTTTCTTT. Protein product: CASSRNWGTTEAFF.

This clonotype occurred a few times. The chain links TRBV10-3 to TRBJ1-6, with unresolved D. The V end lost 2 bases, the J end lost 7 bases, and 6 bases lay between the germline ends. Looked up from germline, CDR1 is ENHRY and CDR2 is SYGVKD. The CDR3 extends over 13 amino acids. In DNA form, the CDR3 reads TGTGCCATCAGTGAGGTAGAGAATTCACCCCTCCACTTT. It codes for CAISEVENSPLHF.

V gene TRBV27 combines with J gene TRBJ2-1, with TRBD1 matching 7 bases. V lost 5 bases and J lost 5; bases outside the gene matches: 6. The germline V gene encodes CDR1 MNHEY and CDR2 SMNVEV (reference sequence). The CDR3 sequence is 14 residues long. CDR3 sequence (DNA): TGTGCCAGCAGTCGTGACAGGGATGACAATGAGCAGTTCTTC. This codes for CASSRDRDDNEQFF.

The CDR3 loop reads CATSDSAGTGVYQPQHF. CDR3 sequence (DNA): TGTGCCACCAGTGATTCTGCCGGGACAGGGGTTTATCAGCCCCAGCATTTT. The chain employs TRBV24-1 and TRBJ1-5; TRBD1 agrees at 10 bases. The germline V gene encodes CDR1 KGHDR and CDR2 SFDVKD. The ends lost 2 bases at V and 5 bases at J; junction bases unmatched: 8. The CDR3 covers 17 residues.

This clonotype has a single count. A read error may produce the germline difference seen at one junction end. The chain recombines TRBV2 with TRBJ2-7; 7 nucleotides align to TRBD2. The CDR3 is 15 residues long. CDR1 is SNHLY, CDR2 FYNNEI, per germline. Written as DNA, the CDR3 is TGCGCCAGCAGCCCTAGCGGCAGGGTTTTTTACGAGCAGTACTTC. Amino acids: CASSPSGRVFYEQYF.

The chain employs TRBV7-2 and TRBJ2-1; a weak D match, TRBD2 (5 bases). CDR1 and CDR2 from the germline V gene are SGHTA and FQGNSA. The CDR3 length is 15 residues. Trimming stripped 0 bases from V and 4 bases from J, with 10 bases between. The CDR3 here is CASSLAGAEYNEQFF. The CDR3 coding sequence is TGTGCCAGCAGCTTAGCGGGAGCTGAATACAATGAGCAGTTCTTC.